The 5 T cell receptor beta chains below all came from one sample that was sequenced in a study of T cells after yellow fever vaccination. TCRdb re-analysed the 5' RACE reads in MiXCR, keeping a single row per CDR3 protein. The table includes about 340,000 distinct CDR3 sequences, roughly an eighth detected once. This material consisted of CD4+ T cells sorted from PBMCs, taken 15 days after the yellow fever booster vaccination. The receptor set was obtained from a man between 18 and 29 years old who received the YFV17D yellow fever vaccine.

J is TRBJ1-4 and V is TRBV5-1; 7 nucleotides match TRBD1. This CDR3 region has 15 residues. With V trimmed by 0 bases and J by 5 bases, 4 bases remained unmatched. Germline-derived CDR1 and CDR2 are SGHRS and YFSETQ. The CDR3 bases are TGCGCCAGCAGCTTGGCCGCGACAGGGAATGAAAAACTGTTTTTT. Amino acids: CASSLAATGNEKLFF.

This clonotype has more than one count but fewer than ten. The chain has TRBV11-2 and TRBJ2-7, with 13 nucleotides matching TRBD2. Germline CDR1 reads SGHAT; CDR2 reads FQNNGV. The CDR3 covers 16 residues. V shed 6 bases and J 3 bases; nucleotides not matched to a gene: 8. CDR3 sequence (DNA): TGTGCCAGCAGAAGAATACTAGCGGGGGGGTACTACGAGCAGTACTTC. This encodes CASRRILAGGYYEQYF.

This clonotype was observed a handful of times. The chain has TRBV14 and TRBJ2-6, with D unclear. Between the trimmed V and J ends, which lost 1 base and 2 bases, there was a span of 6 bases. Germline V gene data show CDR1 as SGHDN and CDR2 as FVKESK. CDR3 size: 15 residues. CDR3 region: CASSQGPAGANVLTF. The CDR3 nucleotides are TGTGCCAGCAGCCAAGGTCCAGCTGGGGCCAACGTCCTGACTTTC.

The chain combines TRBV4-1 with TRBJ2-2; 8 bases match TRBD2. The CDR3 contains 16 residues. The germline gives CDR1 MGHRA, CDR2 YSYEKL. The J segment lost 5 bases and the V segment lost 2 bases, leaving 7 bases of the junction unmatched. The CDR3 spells CASSQTGTSVTGELFF. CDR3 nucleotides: TGCGCCAGCAGCCAAACCGGGACTAGTGTTACCGGGGAGCTGTTTTTT.

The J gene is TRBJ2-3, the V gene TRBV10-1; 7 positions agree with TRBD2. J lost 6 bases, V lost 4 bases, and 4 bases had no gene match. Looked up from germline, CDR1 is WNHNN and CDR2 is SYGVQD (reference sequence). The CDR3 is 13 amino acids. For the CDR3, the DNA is TGCGCCAGCAGTGGGACTAGGGTGGATACGCAGTATTTT. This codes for CASSGTRVDTQYF.